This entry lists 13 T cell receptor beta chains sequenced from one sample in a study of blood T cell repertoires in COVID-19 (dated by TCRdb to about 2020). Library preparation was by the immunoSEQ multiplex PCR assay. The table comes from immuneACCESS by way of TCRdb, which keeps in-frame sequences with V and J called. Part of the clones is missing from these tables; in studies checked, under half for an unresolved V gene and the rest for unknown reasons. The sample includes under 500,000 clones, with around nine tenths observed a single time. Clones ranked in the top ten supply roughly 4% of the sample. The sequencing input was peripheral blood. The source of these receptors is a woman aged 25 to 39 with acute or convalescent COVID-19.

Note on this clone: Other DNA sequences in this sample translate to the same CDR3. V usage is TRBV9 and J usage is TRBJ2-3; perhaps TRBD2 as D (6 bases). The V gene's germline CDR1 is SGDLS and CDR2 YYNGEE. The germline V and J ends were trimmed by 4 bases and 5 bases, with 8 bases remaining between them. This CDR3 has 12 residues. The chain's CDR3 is CASSPEGDTQYF. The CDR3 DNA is TGTGCCAGCAGCCCGGAGGGAGATACGCAGTATTTT. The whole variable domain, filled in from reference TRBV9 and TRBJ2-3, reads DSGVTQTPKHLITATGQRVTLRCSPRSGDLSVYWYQQSLDQGLQFLIQYYNGEERAKGNILERFSAQQFPDLHSELNLSSLELGDSALYFCASSPEGDTQYFGPGTRLTVL.

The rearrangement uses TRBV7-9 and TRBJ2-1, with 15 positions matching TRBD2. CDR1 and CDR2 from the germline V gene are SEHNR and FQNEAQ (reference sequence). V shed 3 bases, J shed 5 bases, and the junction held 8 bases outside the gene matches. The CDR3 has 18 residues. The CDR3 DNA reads TGTGCCAGCAGCTTCAAAGGGACTAGCGGGGGGCTAAACAATGAGCAGTTCTTC. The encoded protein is CASSFKGTSGGLNNEQFF.

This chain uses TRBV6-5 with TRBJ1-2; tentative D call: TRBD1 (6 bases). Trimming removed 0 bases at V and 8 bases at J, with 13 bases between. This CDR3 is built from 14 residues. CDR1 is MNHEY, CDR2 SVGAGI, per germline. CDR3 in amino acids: CASSYSAGVGGYTF. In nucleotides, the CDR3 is TGTGCCAGCAGTTACTCGGCAGGGGTTGGAGGCTACACCTTC.

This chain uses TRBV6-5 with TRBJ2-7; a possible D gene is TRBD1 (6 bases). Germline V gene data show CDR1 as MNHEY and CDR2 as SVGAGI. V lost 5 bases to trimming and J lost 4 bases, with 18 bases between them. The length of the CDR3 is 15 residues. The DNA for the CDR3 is TGTGCCAGCAGTCGGCAGGGGCCTGTTGGTTACGAGCAGTACTTC. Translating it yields CASSRQGPVGYEQYF.

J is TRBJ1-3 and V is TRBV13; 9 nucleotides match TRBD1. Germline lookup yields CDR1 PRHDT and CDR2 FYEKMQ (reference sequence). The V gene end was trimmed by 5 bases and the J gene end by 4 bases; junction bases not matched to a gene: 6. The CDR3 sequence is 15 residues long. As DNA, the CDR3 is TGTGCCAGCAGCCTACAGGGGGCGAGGGGAAACACCATATATTTT. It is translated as CASSLQGARGNTIYF.

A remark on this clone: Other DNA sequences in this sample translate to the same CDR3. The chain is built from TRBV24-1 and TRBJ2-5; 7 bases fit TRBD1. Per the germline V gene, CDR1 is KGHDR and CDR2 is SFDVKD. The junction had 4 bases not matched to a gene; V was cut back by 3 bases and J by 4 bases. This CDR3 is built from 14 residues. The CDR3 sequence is CATSDPGQIETQYF. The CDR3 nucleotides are TGTGCCACCAGTGATCCGGGACAGATAGAGACCCAGTACTTC.

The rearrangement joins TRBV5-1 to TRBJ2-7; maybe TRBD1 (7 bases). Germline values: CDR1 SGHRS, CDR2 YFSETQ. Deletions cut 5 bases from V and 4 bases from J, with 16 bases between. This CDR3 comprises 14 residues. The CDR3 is CASSYDREAYEQYF. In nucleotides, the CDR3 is TGCGCCAGCAGTTACGACAGGGAGGCGTACGAGCAGTACTTC.

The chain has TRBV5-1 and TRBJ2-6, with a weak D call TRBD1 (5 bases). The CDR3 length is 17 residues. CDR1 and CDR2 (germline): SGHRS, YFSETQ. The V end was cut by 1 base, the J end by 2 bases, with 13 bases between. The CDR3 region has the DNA TGCGCCAGCAGCTTGATGGTTGTAGGGGCTGGGGCCAACGTCCTGACTTTC. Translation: CASSLMVVGAGANVLTF.

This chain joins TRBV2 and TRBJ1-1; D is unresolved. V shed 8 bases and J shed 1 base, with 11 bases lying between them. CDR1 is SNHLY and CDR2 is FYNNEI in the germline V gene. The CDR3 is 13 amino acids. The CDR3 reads CASCVAGNTEAFF. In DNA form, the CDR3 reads TGTGCCAGCTGTGTAGCCGGGAACACTGAAGCTTTCTTT.

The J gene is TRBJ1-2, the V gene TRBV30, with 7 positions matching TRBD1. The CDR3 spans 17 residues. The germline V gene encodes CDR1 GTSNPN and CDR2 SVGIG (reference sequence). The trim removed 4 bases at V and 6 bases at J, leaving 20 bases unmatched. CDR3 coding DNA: TGTGCCTGGAAATTCGAGGGACAGCCGTTTTCAGGTCATGGCTACACCTTC. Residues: CAWKFEGQPFSGHGYTF.

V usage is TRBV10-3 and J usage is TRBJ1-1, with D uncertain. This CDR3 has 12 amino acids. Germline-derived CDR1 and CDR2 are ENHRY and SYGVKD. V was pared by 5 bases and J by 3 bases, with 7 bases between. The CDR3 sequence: CAISNEYTEAFF. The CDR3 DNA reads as TGTGCCATCAGTAATGAGTACACTGAAGCTTTCTTT.

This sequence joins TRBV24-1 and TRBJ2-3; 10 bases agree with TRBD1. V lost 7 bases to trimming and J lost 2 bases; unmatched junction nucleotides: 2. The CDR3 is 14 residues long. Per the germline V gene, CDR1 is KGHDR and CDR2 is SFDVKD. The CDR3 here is CATRGTGVTDTQYF. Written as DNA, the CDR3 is TGTGCCACCAGGGGGACAGGGGTCACAGATACGCAGTATTTT.

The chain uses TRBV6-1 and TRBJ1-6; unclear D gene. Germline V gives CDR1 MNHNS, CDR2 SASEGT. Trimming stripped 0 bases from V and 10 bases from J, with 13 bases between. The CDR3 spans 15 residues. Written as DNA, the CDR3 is TGTGCCAGCAGTGAAGCGCGGGCGGTGGGCTCACCCCTCCACTTT. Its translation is CASSEARAVGSPLHF.